These 8 T cell receptor beta chains share one sample of origin, sequenced in a study of blood T cell repertoires in COVID-19 (dated by TCRdb to 2019 to 2021). The library was produced with the immunoSEQ multiplex PCR assay. The table was pulled from immuneACCESS by TCRdb, which kept in-frame rearrangements only. Such tables lose some clones; where checked, under half of the loss comes from unresolved V genes, and the rest has no known cause. In this sample the table shows roughly 350,000 clones, 92% of which occur a single time. Roughly 20% of the sample goes to the ten largest clones. Sequencing was carried out using PBMCs or T cells enriched from blood (not recorded which). Receptor source: a woman in her thirties who had recovered from COVID-19.

CDR3: CASSPEVQETQYF. For the CDR3, the DNA is TGTGCCAGCAGCCCGGAGGTCCAAGAGACCCAGTACTTC. The chain uses TRBV7-9 and TRBJ2-5, with D maybe TRBD2 (5 bases). V was cut by 5 bases and J by 1 base, with 8 bases left in between. The germline V gene encodes CDR1 SEHNR and CDR2 FQNEAQ (reference sequence). The CDR3 extends over 13 amino acids.

The J gene is TRBJ1-3, the V gene TRBV4-1; D is ambiguous. The CDR3 sequence is 16 residues long. With 0 bases removed from V and 0 bases from J, the gap between germline ends came to 9 bases. Germline V gene data show CDR1 as MGHRA and CDR2 as YSYEKL. In nucleotides, the CDR3 is TGCGCCAGCAGCCAAGACGAGGCACCCTCTGGAAACACCATATATTTT. It yields the protein CASSQDEAPSGNTIYF.

The chain links TRBV5-1 to TRBJ2-7; 7 bases are a match to TRBD1. The CDR3 runs 13 residues. Germline-derived CDR1 and CDR2 are SGHRS and YFSETQ. V gave up 2 bases and J gave up 3 bases; unmatched junction bases: 2. The DNA for the CDR3 is TGCGCCAGCAGCTTTGCAGGGGGCTACGAGCAGTACTTC. It is translated as CASSFAGGYEQYF.

The chain joins TRBV6-5 to TRBJ1-2; the D gene is possibly TRBD1 (5 bases). Germline loops: CDR1 MNHEY, CDR2 SVGAGI. The CDR3 runs 14 residues. Trimming stripped 6 bases from V and 8 bases from J, with 19 bases between. CDR3 coding DNA: TGTGCCAGCAGCCCGGACACCGGTCTGAGAGGCTACACCTTC. This gives the protein CASSPDTGLRGYTF.

A single count supports this clone. The same CDR3 also results from other DNA sequences found in this sample. The chain uses TRBV5-4 and TRBJ2-5; 7 positions match TRBD2. V shed 2 bases, J shed 2 bases, and the junction held 3 bases outside the gene matches. This CDR3 spans 14 amino acids. The germline V gene has CDR1 SGHNT and CDR2 YYREEE (reference sequence). CDR3 sequence (DNA): TGTGCCAGCAGCTTAGCGGGGAGTCAAGAGACCCAGTACTTC. As protein: CASSLAGSQETQYF.

This clone was detected once. The chain has TRBV5-8 and TRBJ1-2, with TRBD1 identical over 10 bases. The CDR3 loop spans 16 amino acids. After removal of 0 bases from V and 7 bases from J, the junction contained 9 bases not matched to a gene. In germline, CDR1 is SGHTS, CDR2 YDEGEE. CDR3 amino acids: CASSLDYRDRGFGYTF. CDR3 DNA: TGTGCCAGCAGCTTGGATTACCGGGACAGGGGTTTTGGCTACACCTTC.

The chain has TRBV30 and TRBJ1-5, with D tentatively TRBD1 (6 bases). This CDR3 has 16 amino acids. The germline V gene has CDR1 GTSNPN and CDR2 SVGIG (reference sequence). V was pared by 0 bases and J by 4 bases, with 16 bases between. The DNA of the CDR3 is TGTGCCTGGAGTGTACAGGGTTGGTTAAGTAATCAGCCCCAGCATTTT. Its translation: CAWSVQGWLSNQPQHF.

The chain has TRBV6-4 and TRBJ2-2, with 7 bases identical to TRBD2. Germline V CDR1 and CDR2: MRHNA, SNTAGT. The CDR3 runs 15 residues. V shed 6 bases, J shed 8 bases, and the junction held 12 bases outside the gene matches. Here the CDR3 reads CASRSEWDYSGELFF. CDR3 in DNA: TGTGCCAGCAGAAGTGAGTGGGACTACTCAGGGGAGCTGTTTTTT.